This T cell receptor (beta chain) derives from a study of CD8+ T cells in alopecia areata. Study-wide background: Tofacitinib administration to treated patients was oral, at 5 to 10 mg twice daily.

CDR1 and CDR2 from the germline V gene are SGHVS and FNYEAQ. V was clipped by 3 bases and J by 0 bases, with 8 bases between them. This CDR3 region has 14 residues. In regard to this clone: Its antigen is unknown.

Treatment defined: oral pan-JAK inhibitor, 5-10 mg twice daily. Punch biopsies of lesional scalp, plus peripheral blood, were taken from alopecia areata patients. Notes on the study in general: Expanded CD8+ clones among the top 100, and scalp clonality, were significantly decreased by tofacitinib.

RNA, once extracted, was reverse transcribed into cDNA for use as the sequencing template. Assay used: immunoSEQ multiplex PCR; TCRdb lists only in-frame clones, some missing. The sample holds roughly 280,000 clones, approximately 60% seen once. The chain employs TRBV7-6 and TRBJ1-1, with D unclear. Source: CD4+ T cells sorted from blood, taken at week 52, from a patient treated with tofacitinib. The TCR was taken from a human donor with alopecia areata. CDR3 nucleotides: TGTGCCAGCAGCTTTGTACAGTTGAACACTGAAGCTTTCTTT. As protein: CASSFVQLNTEAFF.